Presented here are 25 T cell receptor beta chains from one specimen sequenced in a study of shared clonotypes between healthy human individuals. Clones were sequenced by immunoSEQ multiplex PCR, and TCRdb holds only the in-frame ones, with some missing. This sample has 640,000 or so clones; around 72% occur once, and the top ten carry less than 2%. Material for sequencing was memory CD4+ T cells sorted from blood. Specified subset: CD45RA-negative fraction. All receptors derive from a woman under 40 in good health.

This chain joins TRBV6-4 and TRBJ2-1; 9 bases line up with TRBD2. The V gene end was trimmed by 2 bases and the J gene end by 3 bases; junction bases not matched to a gene: 5. In germline, CDR1 is MRHNA, CDR2 SNTAGT. CDR3 length: 16 amino acids. CDR3 sequence: CASSDVASGDYNEQFF. CDR3 coding DNA: TGTGCCAGCAGTGACGTGGCTAGCGGGGACTACAATGAGCAGTTCTTC.

The gene calls are TRBV7-3 and TRBJ2-3; D possibly uses TRBD1 or TRBD2 (5 bases each). Looked up from germline, CDR1 is SGHTA and CDR2 is FQGTGA. This CDR3 region has 17 residues. V was trimmed by 6 bases and J by 2 bases, leaving 21 bases between them. The CDR3 DNA is TGTGCCAGCAGAGCCGGGACCCCAAACGTGGACACAGATACGCAGTATTTT. Translated: CASRAGTPNVDTDTQYF.

This clone showed up just a few times. The chain is built from TRBV7-6 and TRBJ2-2; D ambiguous. Trimming shortened V by 0 bases and J by 3 bases, and 14 bases separated the two germline ends. Germline V gene data show CDR1 as SGHVS and CDR2 as FNYEAQ. The CDR3 covers 17 residues. CDR3 region: CASSLAGPSTHTGELFF. CDR3 nucleotide sequence: TGTGCCAGCAGCTTAGCCGGGCCCTCCACCCACACCGGGGAGCTGTTTTTT.

The rearrangement links TRBV7-9 to TRBJ2-3; TRBD2 aligns across 7 bases. V lost 1 base to trimming and J lost 2 bases; unmatched junction nucleotides: 6. The CDR3 loop spans 16 amino acids. CDR1 and CDR2 (germline): SEHNR, FQNEAQ (reference sequence). In DNA form, the CDR3 reads TGTGCCAGCAGCTTAGGGACTAGTCCATCCACAGATACGCAGTATTTT. This translates into CASSLGTSPSTDTQYF.

There are many counts of this clone. This sequence joins TRBV7-9 and TRBJ1-1; 8 nucleotides line up with TRBD1. The CDR3 extends over 14 amino acids. Per germline, CDR1 SEHNR and CDR2 FQNEAQ (reference sequence). Trimming took 5 bases from V and 3 from J; bases not matched to a gene: 5. CDR3 residues: CASSRQGSYTEAFF. The CDR3 DNA is TGTGCCAGCAGCCGACAGGGGTCATACACTGAAGCTTTCTTT. Complete variable domain (other parts from reference TRBV7-9 and TRBJ1-1): DTGVSQNPRHKITKRGQNVTFRCDPISEHNRLYWYRQTLGQGPEFLTYFQNEAQLEKSRLLSDRFSAERPKGSFSTLEIQRTEQGDSAMYLCASSRQGSYTEAFFGQGTRLTVV.

For this clone: Other DNA sequences in this specimen translate into the identical CDR3. This chain links TRBV5-1 with TRBJ1-4; 9 bases are a match to TRBD1. The CDR3 sequence is 15 residues long. The germline gives CDR1 SGHRS, CDR2 YFSETQ. J lost 6 bases, V lost 1 base, and 4 bases had no gene match. The CDR3: CASSLMGQGDEKLFF. The CDR3 region has the DNA TGCGCCAGCAGCTTGATGGGACAGGGAGATGAAAAACTGTTTTTT.

The rearrangement links TRBV5-5 to TRBJ2-1, with D perhaps matching TRBD1 (5 bases). The CDR3 length is 18 residues. CDR1 is SGHKS, CDR2 YYEKEE, per germline (reference sequence). Trimming took 0 bases from V and 1 from J, leaving 17 bases between them. CDR3 loop: CASSLVAGLISSYNEQFF. Here the CDR3 DNA reads TGTGCCAGCAGCTTGGTGGCAGGGTTAATCTCTTCCTACAATGAGCAGTTCTTC. The variable domain in full, completed from reference TRBV5-5 and TRBJ2-1, reads DAGVTQSPTHLIKTRGQQVTLRCSPISGHKSVSWYQQVLGQGPQFIFQYYEKEERGRGNFPDRFSARQFPNYSSELNVNALLLGDSALYLCASSLVAGLISSYNEQFFGPGTRLTVL.

The chain is built from TRBV15 and TRBJ2-3, with 7 bases matching TRBD2. The CDR3 loop spans 15 amino acids. CDR1 and CDR2 (germline): LNHNV, YYDKDF (reference sequence). The junction had 5 bases not matched to a gene; V was cut back by 3 bases and J by 2 bases. This CDR3 is CATSRGAGSTDTQYF. The CDR3, as DNA: TGTGCCACCAGCAGGGGAGCGGGGTCCACAGATACGCAGTATTTT.

A few counts support this clone. V gene TRBV9 combines with J gene TRBJ1-5; D is unresolved. V was pared by 0 bases and J by 5 bases, with 6 bases between. There are 13 residues in the CDR3. Germline CDR1 SGDLS, CDR2 YYNGEE. CDR3 residues: CASSVDTDQPQHF. The CDR3 nucleotides are TGTGCCAGCAGCGTAGACACAGATCAGCCCCAGCATTTT.

The chain is built from TRBV19 and TRBJ2-7; D unclear. The CDR3 sequence is 16 residues long. Germline V gives CDR1 LNHDA, CDR2 SQIVND (reference sequence). V was cut by 5 bases and J by 0 bases, with 17 bases left in between. CDR3 nucleotide sequence: TGTGCCAGTAGTCGAACGTCGGTCAAAAGCTCCTACGAGCAGTACTTC. It translates to CASSRTSVKSSYEQYF.

For the CDR3, the DNA is TGTGCCAGTCGACAAGCGGAGGGGGCGATGGGAACTGAAGCTTTCTTT. This gives the protein CASRQAEGAMGTEAFF. This chain joins TRBV18 and TRBJ1-1, with 7 bases lining up with TRBD1. Germline V gene lookup returns CDR1 KGHSH and CDR2 LQKENI. With V trimmed by 9 bases and J by 5 bases, 18 bases remained unmatched. The CDR3 contains 16 residues.

This chain joins TRBV4-2 and TRBJ1-2; D remains unclear. V dropped 0 bases and J dropped 8 bases, with 13 bases sitting between them. CDR3 length: 14 residues. Germline lookup yields CDR1 LGHNA and CDR2 YNFKEQ. In DNA form, the CDR3 reads TGTGCCAGCAGCCAAGACGGAGGCTATGGAGGCTACACCTTC. Its protein product is CASSQDGGYGGYTF.

Many counts were recorded for this clone. The chain is built from TRBV25-1 and TRBJ2-1, with 7 nucleotides matching TRBD2. The CDR3 loop spans 16 amino acids. Trimming cost V 4 bases and J 5 bases; bases outside gene matches: 11. The germline V gene has CDR1 MGHDK and CDR2 SYGVNS. The chain's CDR3 is CASSAKSGIPNNEQFF. The CDR3 coding sequence is TGTGCCAGCAGTGCTAAGAGCGGGATTCCCAACAATGAGCAGTTCTTC.

The chain employs TRBV5-4 and TRBJ2-7, with 7 bases aligning to TRBD1. CDR3 length: 15 amino acids. The V and J ends lost 2 bases and 2 bases, in that order; junction bases with no gene match: 7. Germline-derived CDR1 and CDR2 are SGHNT and YYREEE (reference sequence). The CDR3 region is CASSLLGQVPYEQYF. As DNA, the CDR3 is TGTGCCAGCAGCTTACTAGGACAGGTTCCCTACGAGCAGTACTTC. Full variable domain (missing parts from reference TRBV5-4 and TRBJ2-7): ETGVTQSPTHLIKTRGQQVTLRCSSQSGHNTVSWYQQALGQGPQFIFQYYREEENGRGNFPPRFSGLQFPNYSSELNVNALELDDSALYLCASSLLGQVPYEQYFGPGTRLTVT.

On this clone itself: Compared with germline, one end of the junction differs, possibly owing to a read error. V is TRBV6-1 and J is TRBJ1-1; 10 bases line up with TRBD1. This CDR3 comprises 16 residues. CDR1 is MNHNS, CDR2 SASEGT, per germline. In DNA, the CDR3 is TGTGCCATCAGTGAGTCGACAGGGGGCGCGGGCACTGAAGCTTTCTTT. Its translation: CAISESTGGAGTEAFF.

As for this clone: This specimen includes other DNA sequences encoding the same CDR3. The V gene is TRBV28, the J gene TRBJ2-7, with D hard to call. CDR1 is MDHEN, CDR2 SYDVKM, per germline. Deletions cut 3 bases from V and 3 bases from J, with 9 bases between. This CDR3 region has 13 residues. The CDR3 nucleotides read TGTGCCAGCAGTTTGGGCCAAAACTACGAGCAGTACTTC. Residues: CASSLGQNYEQYF.

J is TRBJ2-5 and V is TRBV7-1, with D hard to call. TRBV7-1 is reported as an ORF; its role is uncertain. The CDR3 is 11 amino acids. V lost 7 bases and J 6 bases, leaving 9 bases between the germline ends. The CDR3 region is CASTLHKTQYF. In nucleotides, the CDR3 is TGTGCCAGCACTCTCCACAAGACCCAGTACTTC.

The chain links TRBV28 to TRBJ2-7; D assignment may be TRBD1 or TRBD2 (5 bases each). V lost 2 bases, J lost 4 bases, and 18 bases lay in between. Germline CDR1 reads MDHEN; CDR2 reads SYDVKM. This CDR3 is 16 amino acids long. The CDR3 nucleotides are TGTGCCAGCAGTTTACGGGACGGATTTAAACCGTACGAGCAGTACTTC. It encodes CASSLRDGFKPYEQYF.

The V gene is TRBV5-1, the J gene TRBJ2-1; weak D call: TRBD2 (6 bases). CDR3 length: 14 residues. V shed 0 bases and J shed 10 bases, with 14 bases lying between them. Per germline, CDR1 SGHRS and CDR2 YFSETQ. The CDR3 nucleotides are TGCGCCAGCAGCTTGGAAACTAGCTTCGACGAGCAGTTCTTC. It codes for CASSLETSFDEQFF.

The J gene is TRBJ2-5, the V gene TRBV2; a possible D gene is TRBD2 (6 bases). CDR1 and CDR2 (germline): SNHLY, FYNNEI. The ends were cut back, 5 bases at V and 3 bases at J, with 10 bases in the middle. CDR3 length: 13 amino acids. The CDR3 nucleotides read TGTGCCAGCAGTCAGGAGGGCAAAGAGACCCAGTACTTC. Protein product: CASSQEGKETQYF.

In its sample, this clone was seen a few times. The CDR3 nucleotides are TGTGCCAGCAGTTATACCCCCAGCGGGAAATTCCCTGGGGCCAACGTCCTGACTTTC. It translates to CASSYTPSGKFPGANVLTF. The rearrangement joins TRBV21-1 to TRBJ2-6; TRBD2 is the table's D call, not checked against the DNA. TRBV21-1 is termed a pseudogene. This CDR3 has 19 residues.

This chain links TRBV20-1 with TRBJ2-3, with TRBD1 identical over 8 bases. The V gene end was trimmed by 4 bases and the J gene end by 6 bases; junction bases not matched to a gene: 0. The length of the CDR3 is 11 residues. CDR1 is DFQATT and CDR2 is SNEGSKA in the germline V gene (reference sequence). For the CDR3, the DNA is TGCAGTGCTAACAGGGGGGATACGCAGTATTTT. This codes for CSANRGDTQYF.

Points on this clone: The junction departs from the called germline gene at one end, perhaps through a read error. The V and J genes are TRBV5-1 and TRBJ2-1; 10 bases fit TRBD1. The CDR3 consists of 14 residues. Germline CDR1 SGHRS, CDR2 YFSETQ. CDR3 DNA: TGCGCCAGCAGTTTGGCGGGACAGGGGCCCGAGCAGTTCTTC. This sequence encodes CASSLAGQGPEQFF.

The CDR3 loop is CASSGTSYSGNTIYF. CDR3 DNA: TGTGCCAGCTCAGGGACCTCTTACTCTGGAAACACCATATATTTT. The V call is TRBV18, the J call TRBJ1-3; a weak D match, TRBD1 (5 bases). Germline-derived CDR1 and CDR2 are KGHSH and LQKENI. V lost 5 bases, J lost 0 bases, and 11 bases lay in between. The CDR3 contains 15 residues.

This clone was seen a handful of times. This chain links TRBV6-5 with TRBJ1-2; the D gene is possibly TRBD1 (6 bases). V was clipped by 5 bases and J by 5 bases, with 15 bases between them. The V gene's germline CDR1 is MNHEY and CDR2 SVGAGI. The CDR3 has 14 amino acids. The CDR3 reads CASSARGGGYGYTF. The CDR3 bases are TGTGCCAGCAGTGCCCGTGGGGGCGGGTATGGCTACACCTTC.